The clone carrying this TCR beta chain is a singleton in its sample. These data belong to a study of human versus mouse CDR3 diversity and MHC coevolution. Background on the study: Each sample yielded 0.6 x 10^7 to 1.6 x 10^7 valid reads.

Profiling relied on immunoSEQ multiplex PCR, and the TCRdb table lists in-frame clones only, not all of them. The sample lists approximately 81,000 clones, roughly 93% occurring once. The V end lost 7 bases, the J end lost 1 base, and 16 bases lay between the germline ends. In germline, CDR1 is LNHDA, CDR2 SQIVND (reference sequence). This CDR3 is 15 amino acids long. Sequenced sample: naive CD4+ T cells from blood. Noted subset: CD45RO-negative CD62L-positive naive CD4 T cells. The origin of this receptor is a person between 30 and 69 years old in good health. The genes are TRBV19 and TRBJ1-2; D is undetermined. CDR3 DNA sequence: TGTGCCAGTACAATGATTGCAGGAATTAACTATGGCTACACCTTC. Translation gives CASTMIAGINYGYTF.